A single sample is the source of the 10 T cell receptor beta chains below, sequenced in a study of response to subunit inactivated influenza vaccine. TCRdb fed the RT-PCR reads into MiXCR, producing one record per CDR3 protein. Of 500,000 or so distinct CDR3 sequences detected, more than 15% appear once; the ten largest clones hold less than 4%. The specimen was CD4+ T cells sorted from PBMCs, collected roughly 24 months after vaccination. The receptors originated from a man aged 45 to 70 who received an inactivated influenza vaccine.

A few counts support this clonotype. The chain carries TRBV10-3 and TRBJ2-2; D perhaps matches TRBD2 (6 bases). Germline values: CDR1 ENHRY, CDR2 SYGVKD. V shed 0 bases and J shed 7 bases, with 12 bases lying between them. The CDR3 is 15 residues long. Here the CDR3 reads CAISESVPEGGELFF. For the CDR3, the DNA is TGTGCCATCAGTGAGTCCGTCCCGGAGGGCGGGGAGCTGTTTTTT.

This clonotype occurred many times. CDR3 bases: TGTGCCAGTAAAACCCCGAAAAACAATGAGCAGTTCTTC. Translated: CASKTPKNNEQFF. This chain uses TRBV6-1 with TRBJ2-1, with D hard to call. Germline-derived CDR1 and CDR2 are MNHNS and SASEGT. CDR3 size: 13 residues. V dropped 9 bases and J dropped 5 bases, with 14 bases sitting between them.

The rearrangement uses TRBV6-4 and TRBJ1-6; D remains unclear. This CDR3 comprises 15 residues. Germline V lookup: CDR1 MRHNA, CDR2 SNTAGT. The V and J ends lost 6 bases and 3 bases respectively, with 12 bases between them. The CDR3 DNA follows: TGTGCCAGCAGGATCGACGGTAGCTATAATTCACCCCTCCACTTT. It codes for CASRIDGSYNSPLHF.

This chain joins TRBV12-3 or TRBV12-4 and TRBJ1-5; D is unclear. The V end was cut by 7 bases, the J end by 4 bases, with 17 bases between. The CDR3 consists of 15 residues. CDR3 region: CASTPGDSPNQPQHF. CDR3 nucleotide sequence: TGTGCCAGCACCCCTGGAGACTCTCCTAATCAGCCCCAGCATTTT.

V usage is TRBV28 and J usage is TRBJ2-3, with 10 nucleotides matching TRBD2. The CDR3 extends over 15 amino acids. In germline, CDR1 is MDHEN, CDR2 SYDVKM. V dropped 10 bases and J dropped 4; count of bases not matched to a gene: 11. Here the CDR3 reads CATDQREGSADTQYF. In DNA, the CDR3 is TGTGCCACTGATCAGCGGGAGGGATCAGCAGATACGCAGTATTTT.

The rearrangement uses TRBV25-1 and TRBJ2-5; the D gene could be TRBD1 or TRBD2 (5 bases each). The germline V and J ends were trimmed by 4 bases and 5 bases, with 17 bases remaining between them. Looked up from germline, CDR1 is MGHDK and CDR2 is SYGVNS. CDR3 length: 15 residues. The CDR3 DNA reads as TGTGCCAGCAGTGTGGAGACGGGACGGGGTGAGACCCAGTACTTC. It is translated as CASSVETGRGETQYF.

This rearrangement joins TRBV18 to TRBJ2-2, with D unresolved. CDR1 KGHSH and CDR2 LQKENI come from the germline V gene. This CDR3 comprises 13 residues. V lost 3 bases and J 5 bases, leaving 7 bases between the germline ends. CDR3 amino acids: CASSPAVTGELFF. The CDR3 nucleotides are TGTGCCAGCTCACCTGCCGTGACCGGGGAGCTGTTTTTT. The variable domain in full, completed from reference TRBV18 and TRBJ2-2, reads NAGVMQNPRHLVRRRGQEARLRCSPMKGHSHVYWYRQLPEEGLKFMVYLQKENIIDESGMPKERFSAEFPKEGPSILRIQQVVRGDSAAYFCASSPAVTGELFFGEGSRLTVL.

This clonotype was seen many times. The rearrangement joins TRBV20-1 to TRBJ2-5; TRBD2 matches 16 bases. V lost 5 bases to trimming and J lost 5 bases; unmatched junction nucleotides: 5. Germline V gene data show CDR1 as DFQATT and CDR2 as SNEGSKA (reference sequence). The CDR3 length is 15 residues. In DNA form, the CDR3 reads TGCAGTGCTTCCGGGACTAGCGGGGGGGCCGAGACCCAGTACTTC. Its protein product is CSASGTSGGAETQYF.

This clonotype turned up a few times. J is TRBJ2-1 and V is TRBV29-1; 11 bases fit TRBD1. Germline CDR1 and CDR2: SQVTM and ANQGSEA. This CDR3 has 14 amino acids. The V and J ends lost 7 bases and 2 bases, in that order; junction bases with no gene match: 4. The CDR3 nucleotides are TGCAGCGGTGGGACAGGGGGACCCTACAATGAGCAGTTCTTC. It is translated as CSGGTGGPYNEQFF.

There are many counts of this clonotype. This CDR3 is CASSLTPMGNTEAFF. The CDR3 DNA follows: TGTGCCAGCAGCTTAACCCCAATGGGGAACACTGAAGCTTTCTTT. The chain links TRBV7-9 to TRBJ1-1; no firm D call. V lost 2 bases and J lost 1, with 11 bases in between. The CDR3 totals 15 residues. CDR1 SEHNR and CDR2 FQNEAQ come from the germline V gene (reference sequence).